These T cell receptor beta chains were read from a single sample in a study of human T cells and chemical hapten exposure. TCRdb processed the RACE reads anew with MiXCR; each CDR3 protein has one entry. The sample includes a few hundred thousand distinct CDR3 sequences, 4.5% to 7% of them seen just once. The source was whole blood, collected in connection with sensitization to the hapten diphenylcyclopropenone (DPC). These TCRs come from a woman under 30 with alopecia areata. Some clones in this sample may be carry-over from other donors' samples. Each CDR3 is given with its conserved first and last residue. D genes are given only for firm matches. Clone sizes are given selectively: once, few, many, or a class where the clone is expanded.

v_call: TRBV6-1; clone_size: NA; d_call: TRBD1; j_call: TRBJ2-7; cdr3_aa: CASSAMQGAGSSYEQYF; cdr3_nt: TGTGCCAGCAGTGCTATGCAGGGGGCGGGAAGCTCCTACGAGCAGTACTTC
v_call: TRBV27; clone_size: few; d_call: TRBD1; j_call: TRBJ1-1; cdr3_aa: CASSSYTGGRDTEAFF; cdr3_nt: TGTGCCAGCAGTTCCTACACAGGGGGCAGGGACACTGAAGCTTTCTTT
v_call: TRBV7-2; clone_size: many; d_call: NA; j_call: TRBJ1-5; cdr3_aa: CASSLWGNNQPQHF; cdr3_nt: TGTGCCAGCAGCTTATGGGGCAACAATCAGCCCCAGCATTTT
v_call: TRBV29-1; clone_size: NA; d_call: NA; j_call: TRBJ1-2; cdr3_aa: CSVFLAGKFYGYTF; cdr3_nt: TGCAGCGTTTTTCTGGCAGGAAAATTCTATGGCTACACCTTC
v_call: TRBV7-2; clone_size: NA; d_call: NA; j_call: TRBJ1-1; cdr3_aa: CASSHPGTEAFF; cdr3_nt: TGTGCCAGCAGCCACCCCGGCACTGAAGCTTTCTTT
v_call: TRBV2; clone_size: NA; d_call: TRBD1; j_call: TRBJ2-7; cdr3_aa: CASTTGGTGYEQYF; cdr3_nt: TGTGCCAGTACCACAGGGGGTACAGGCTACGAGCAGTACTTC
v_call: TRBV7-8; clone_size: NA; d_call: TRBD1; j_call: TRBJ2-6; cdr3_aa: CASRRWGTGSSGANVLTF; cdr3_nt: TGTGCCAGCAGGAGGTGGGGGACAGGCAGTTCTGGGGCCAACGTCCTGACTTTC
v_call: TRBV20-1; clone_size: NA; d_call: NA; j_call: TRBJ1-2; cdr3_aa: CSARQGAHYGYTF; cdr3_nt: TGCAGTGCTAGGCAGGGTGCCCACTATGGCTACACCTTC
v_call: TRBV27; clone_size: NA; d_call: NA; j_call: TRBJ2-2; cdr3_aa: CASSLRGFNTGELFF; cdr3_nt: TGTGCCAGCAGTCTCCGGGGATTCAACACCGGGGAGCTGTTTTTT
v_call: TRBV20-1; clone_size: NA; d_call: NA; j_call: TRBJ1-2; cdr3_aa: CSALYWGDDGYTF; cdr3_nt: TGCAGTGCTCTCTACTGGGGAGATGATGGCTACACCTTC
v_call: TRBV11-2; clone_size: many; d_call: NA; j_call: TRBJ1-5; cdr3_aa: CASSLDHNQPQHF; cdr3_nt: TGTGCCAGCAGCTTAGATCACAATCAGCCCCAGCATTTT
v_call: TRBV14; clone_size: many; d_call: NA; j_call: TRBJ2-3; cdr3_aa: CASRRGGTDTQYF; cdr3_nt: TGTGCCAGCAGAAGGGGGGGCACAGATACGCAGTATTTT
v_call: TRBV6-6; clone_size: NA; d_call: NA; j_call: TRBJ1-1; cdr3_aa: CASSYRKWGEAEAFF; cdr3_nt: TGTGCCAGCAGTTATAGGAAATGGGGTGAGGCTGAAGCTTTCTTT
v_call: TRBV20-1; clone_size: NA; d_call: NA; j_call: TRBJ1-1; cdr3_aa: CSARGVRNTEAFF; cdr3_nt: TGCAGTGCTAGGGGGGTCAGGAACACTGAAGCTTTCTTT
v_call: TRBV5-1; clone_size: few; d_call: TRBD2; j_call: TRBJ2-5; cdr3_aa: CASSSLGAGGQETQYF; cdr3_nt: TGCGCCAGCAGCTCCCTTGGGGCGGGGGGCCAAGAGACCCAGTACTTC
v_call: TRBV20-1; clone_size: NA; d_call: NA; j_call: TRBJ2-7; cdr3_aa: CSARDALRRTNSYEQYF; cdr3_nt: TGCAGTGCTAGAGATGCCCTAAGAAGGACCAACTCCTACGAGCAGTACTTC
v_call: TRBV7-2; clone_size: many; d_call: TRBD2; j_call: TRBJ2-3; cdr3_aa: CASSRGGAASTDTQYF; cdr3_nt: TGTGCCAGCAGCCGCGGGGGAGCCGCTAGCACAGATACGCAGTATTTT
v_call: TRBV5-4; clone_size: few; d_call: TRBD2; j_call: TRBJ2-3; cdr3_aa: CASSPGLDRTDTQYF; cdr3_nt: TGTGCCAGCAGCCCGGGACTAGACCGCACAGATACGCAGTATTTT
v_call: TRBV27; clone_size: NA; d_call: NA; j_call: TRBJ1-2; cdr3_aa: CASSLSGASDHYGYTF; cdr3_nt: TGTGCCAGCAGTTTGTCAGGGGCGTCGGATCACTATGGCTACACCTTC
v_call: TRBV2; clone_size: many; d_call: NA; j_call: TRBJ2-5; cdr3_aa: CASSLEDQETQYF; cdr3_nt: TGTGCCAGCAGCTTAGAGGATCAAGAGACCCAGTACTTC
v_call: TRBV6-2/TRBV6-3; clone_size: NA; d_call: NA; j_call: TRBJ1-3; cdr3_aa: CASSQRIKGSISGNTIYF; cdr3_nt: TGTGCCAGCAGTCAAAGAATCAAGGGCAGCATCTCTGGAAACACCATATATTTT
v_call: TRBV6-4; clone_size: NA; d_call: TRBD2; j_call: TRBJ2-3; cdr3_aa: CASSVERGGPDTQYF; cdr3_nt: TGTGCCAGCAGTGTAGAGCGGGGGGGCCCAGATACGCAGTATTTT
v_call: TRBV28; clone_size: NA; d_call: NA; j_call: TRBJ1-3; cdr3_aa: CASSYDKRRRSGNTIYF; cdr3_nt: TGTGCCAGCAGTTACGACAAACGACGGCGCTCTGGAAACACCATATATTTT
v_call: TRBV7-9; clone_size: few; d_call: NA; j_call: TRBJ1-5; cdr3_aa: CASSAQGDNQPQHF; cdr3_nt: TGTGCCAGCAGCGCACAGGGCGACAATCAGCCCCAGCATTTT
v_call: TRBV18; clone_size: NA; d_call: NA; j_call: TRBJ1-3; cdr3_aa: CASSPSRVSSGNTIYF; cdr3_nt: TGTGCCAGCTCACCCTCAAGGGTCTCCTCTGGAAACACCATATATTTT
v_call: TRBV6-1; clone_size: many; d_call: NA; j_call: TRBJ1-1; cdr3_aa: CASRLRTDQNTEAFF; cdr3_nt: TGTGCCAGCAGATTAAGGACGGATCAGAACACTGAAGCTTTCTTT
v_call: TRBV18; clone_size: many; d_call: NA; j_call: TRBJ2-5; cdr3_aa: CASSPQAGQETQYF; cdr3_nt: TGTGCCAGCTCACCACAGGCGGGGCAAGAGACCCAGTACTTC
v_call: TRBV4-3; clone_size: many; d_call: TRBD2; j_call: TRBJ2-1; cdr3_aa: CASSQLAGATSSYNEQFF; cdr3_nt: TGCGCCAGCAGCCAATTAGCGGGGGCTACGAGCTCCTACAATGAGCAGTTCTTC
v_call: TRBV28; clone_size: many; d_call: TRBD1; j_call: TRBJ2-3; cdr3_aa: CASRTGGSDTQYF; cdr3_nt: TGTGCCAGCAGGACAGGGGGTTCAGATACGCAGTATTTT
v_call: TRBV10-3; clone_size: NA; d_call: TRBD1; j_call: TRBJ2-1; cdr3_aa: CAISSGTGVNQDNEQFF; cdr3_nt: TGTGCCATCAGCTCCGGGACAGGGGTTAATCAGGACAATGAGCAGTTCTTC
v_call: TRBV19; clone_size: NA; d_call: NA; j_call: TRBJ1-5; cdr3_aa: CASSIPMSNQPQHF; cdr3_nt: TGTGCCAGTAGTATCCCTATGAGCAATCAGCCCCAGCATTTT
v_call: TRBV3-1; clone_size: many; d_call: NA; j_call: TRBJ1-2; cdr3_aa: CASSHNSPNYGYTF; cdr3_nt: TGTGCCAGCAGCCACAACAGCCCTAACTATGGCTACACCTTC
v_call: TRBV5-1; clone_size: few; d_call: TRBD2; j_call: TRBJ2-3; cdr3_aa: CASSLPSGPSTDTQYF; cdr3_nt: TGCGCCAGCAGCCTCCCTAGCGGCCCTAGCACAGATACGCAGTATTTT
v_call: TRBV7-9; clone_size: many; d_call: NA; j_call: TRBJ1-1; cdr3_aa: CASSFEQNTEAFF; cdr3_nt: TGTGCCAGCAGCTTTGAACAGAACACTGAAGCTTTCTTT
v_call: TRBV18; clone_size: many; d_call: NA; j_call: TRBJ1-1; cdr3_aa: CASSQQRRLLNTEAFF; cdr3_nt: TGTGCCAGCTCGCAACAGAGGAGACTTTTGAACACTGAAGCTTTCTTT
v_call: TRBV29-1; clone_size: few; d_call: TRBD2; j_call: TRBJ2-1; cdr3_aa: CSGGGNEQFF; cdr3_nt: TGCAGCGGCGGGGGAAATGAGCAGTTCTTC
v_call: TRBV12-3/TRBV12-4; clone_size: many; d_call: NA; j_call: TRBJ1-4; cdr3_aa: CASRGRSATNEKLFF; cdr3_nt: TGTGCCAGCAGGGGGCGGAGTGCAACTAATGAAAAACTGTTTTTT
v_call: TRBV2; clone_size: NA; d_call: TRBD1; j_call: TRBJ1-2; cdr3_aa: CASSEVTGGYGYTF; cdr3_nt: TGTGCCAGCAGTGAAGTAACAGGGGGGTATGGCTACACCTTC
v_call: TRBV14; clone_size: many; d_call: NA; j_call: TRBJ1-1; cdr3_aa: CASSLSGAGETEAFF; cdr3_nt: TGTGCCAGCAGCCTTAGTGGGGCTGGAGAGACTGAAGCTTTCTTT
v_call: TRBV7-8; clone_size: NA; d_call: TRBD1; j_call: TRBJ2-7; cdr3_aa: CASSFWTGGDEQYF; cdr3_nt: TGTGCCAGCAGCTTTTGGACAGGGGGCGACGAGCAGTACTTC
v_call: TRBV15; clone_size: few; d_call: NA; j_call: TRBJ2-7; cdr3_aa: CATSREGGQSYEQYF; cdr3_nt: TGTGCCACCAGCAGAGAGGGCGGACAGTCGTACGAGCAGTACTTC
v_call: TRBV28; clone_size: many; d_call: TRBD1; j_call: TRBJ1-5; cdr3_aa: CASRTGRTPQHF; cdr3_nt: TGTGCCAGCCGGACAGGCCGTACGCCCCAGCATTTT
v_call: TRBV20-1; clone_size: few; d_call: NA; j_call: TRBJ2-5; cdr3_aa: CSAHTGTQSETQYF; cdr3_nt: TGCAGTGCTCACACGGGGACCCAGTCAGAGACCCAGTACTTC
v_call: TRBV2; clone_size: few; d_call: NA; j_call: TRBJ2-7; cdr3_aa: CASSEQGRHYEQYF; cdr3_nt: TGTGCCAGCAGTGAACAGGGAAGACATTACGAGCAGTACTTC